What follows are 31 T cell receptor beta chains derived from one specimen sequenced in a study of identical twins. TCRdb passed the 5' RACE reads through MiXCR, listing each CDR3 protein once. The sample contains about 920,000 distinct CDR3 sequences, around 12% of which appear only once. Separately, the same data were catalogued under a study of yellow fever vaccine responses in identical twins.

The sequenced sample was PBMCs. Every receptor here comes from a woman aged 18-30 years in good health.

This clonotype has only a few counts. The V call is TRBV7-9, the J call TRBJ2-1, with 7 bases fitting TRBD1. The CDR3 contains 16 residues. The V gene end was trimmed by 5 bases and the J gene end by 0 bases; junction bases not matched to a gene: 7. From germline, CDR1 is SEHNR and CDR2 FQNEAQ (reference sequence). Written as DNA, the CDR3 is TGTGCCAGCAGCAGGGGACAGCTCAGCTCCTACAATGAGCAGTTCTTC. It yields the protein CASSRGQLSSYNEQFF.

The V call is TRBV18, the J call TRBJ2-2; the D gene could be TRBD1 or TRBD2 (5 bases each). The CDR3 extends over 19 amino acids. Germline loops: CDR1 KGHSH, CDR2 LQKENI. With 3 bases removed from V and 3 bases from J, the gap between germline ends came to 23 bases. This CDR3 is CASSPPLETRDGDTGELFF. The CDR3 bases are TGTGCCAGCTCACCCCCGCTGGAGACCCGGGACGGAGACACCGGGGAGCTGTTTTTT.

The chain joins TRBV6-1 to TRBJ2-5; maybe TRBD2 (6 bases). The CDR3 contains 14 residues. The V end lost 8 bases, the J end lost 5 bases, and 18 bases lay between the germline ends. In germline, CDR1 is MNHNS, CDR2 SASEGT. The CDR3 DNA follows: TGTGCCAGCGGGGCCCGACTAGTTTGGGAGACCCAGTACTTC. Protein: CASGARLVWETQYF.

This clonotype was counted many times. This rearrangement joins TRBV10-3 to TRBJ1-1, with TRBD1 matching over 10 bases. Germline CDR1 ENHRY, CDR2 SYGVKD. V shed 3 bases and J 7 bases; nucleotides not matched to a gene: 5. The CDR3 is 14 amino acids. CDR3 residues: CAISEGQGGLEAFF. The CDR3 DNA reads TGTGCCATCAGTGAAGGACAGGGGGGACTTGAAGCTTTCTTT.

This clonotype was found many times. V and J are TRBV20-1 and TRBJ2-7; D is ambiguous. The CDR3 runs to 14 residues. V was pared by 0 bases and J by 7 bases, with 16 bases between. Germline V gene data show CDR1 as DFQATT and CDR2 as SNEGSKA (reference sequence). CDR3: CSAREPGLTDEQYF. CDR3 nucleotide sequence: TGCAGTGCTAGAGAGCCGGGTCTCACTGATGAGCAGTACTTC.

The rearrangement links TRBV3-1 to TRBJ2-1; the D is unclear. CDR1 LGHDT and CDR2 YNNKEL come from the germline V gene (reference sequence). There are 16 residues in the CDR3. V gave up 1 base and J gave up 6 bases, with 16 bases separating them. The CDR3 loop reads CASSQGNLPSRNEQFF. The DNA of the CDR3 is TGTGCCAGCAGCCAAGGGAACCTGCCTAGTCGCAATGAGCAGTTCTTC.

This clonotype came up a few times. The V call is TRBV7-3, the J call TRBJ2-5; D perhaps matches TRBD1 (5 bases). The CDR3 consists of 14 residues. CDR1 is SGHTA, CDR2 FQGTGA, per germline. Trimming took 1 base from V and 5 from J, leaving 11 bases between them. The CDR3: CASSLIGAPETQYF. Written as DNA, the CDR3 is TGTGCCAGCAGCTTAATTGGGGCCCCTGAGACCCAGTACTTC.

CDR3 loop: CSAREPLTGTLNYGYTF. For the CDR3, the DNA is TGCAGTGCTAGAGAACCCCTAACAGGGACACTAAACTATGGCTACACCTTC. The V and J genes are TRBV20-1 and TRBJ1-2, with D possibly being TRBD1 (6 bases). There are 17 residues in the CDR3. Germline-derived CDR1 and CDR2 are DFQATT and SNEGSKA (reference sequence). V was clipped by 0 bases and J by 2 bases, with 19 bases between them.

This clonotype turned up a few times. The chain links TRBV13 to TRBJ1-2, with unresolved D. V was pared by 4 bases and J by 4 bases, with 16 bases between. CDR1 and CDR2 (germline): PRHDT, FYEKMQ (reference sequence). CDR3 length: 15 amino acids. The CDR3 region has the DNA TGTGCCAGCAGCTCATGGGGAGGGCAGACCTATGGCTACACCTTC. This gives the protein CASSSWGGQTYGYTF.

This sequence joins TRBV28 and TRBJ1-2, with 9 bases lining up with TRBD1. This CDR3 is 17 amino acids long. The trim removed 5 bases at V and 2 bases at J, leaving 12 bases unmatched. The germline CDR1 and CDR2 sequences are MDHEN and SYDVKM. The CDR3 DNA reads TGTGCCAGCAGTGCCGCCGGGACAGGGTTTTTCAACTATGGCTACACCTTC. It translates to CASSAAGTGFFNYGYTF.

This rearrangement joins TRBV27 to TRBJ2-1; D unclear. Germline V gene lookup returns CDR1 MNHEY and CDR2 SMNVEV (reference sequence). Between the trimmed V and J ends, which lost 7 bases and 3 bases, there was a span of 7 bases. This CDR3 has 12 amino acids. The CDR3: CASTGYYNEQFF. Here the CDR3 DNA reads TGTGCCAGCACGGGCTACTACAATGAGCAGTTCTTC.

This clonotype was counted a few times. The gene calls are TRBV11-2 and TRBJ2-4; D might be TRBD1 (5 bases). Germline V gives CDR1 SGHAT, CDR2 FQNNGV. The V and J ends lost 5 bases and 7 bases respectively, with 24 bases between them. The CDR3 spans 17 residues. DNA for the CDR3: TGTGCCAGCAGCCCTAGATATATCGGGCAGGGAAGGAACATTCAGTACTTC. Its translation: CASSPRYIGQGRNIQYF.

The chain couples TRBV20-1 to TRBJ2-7; D possibly matches TRBD1 or TRBD2 (5 bases each). Trimming left V 6 bases short and J 5 bases short, with 11 bases between. CDR1 and CDR2 (germline): DFQATT, SNEGSKA (reference sequence). The CDR3 consists of 11 residues. This CDR3 is CSAFRDHEQYF. DNA of the CDR3: TGCAGTGCATTCCGGGACCACGAGCAGTACTTC.

This clonotype was seen a few times. V gene TRBV7-9 combines with J gene TRBJ2-3; 9 bases line up with TRBD2. Trimming at V came to 5 bases and at J to 5 bases, leaving 11 bases not matched to a gene. The germline CDR1 and CDR2 sequences are SEHNR and FQNEAQ (reference sequence). CDR3 size: 16 residues. The CDR3 region has the DNA TGTGCCAGCAGCCCCCAGGCTAGCGGGGAGATAGATACGCAGTATTTT. It encodes CASSPQASGEIDTQYF.

CDR3 loop: CASSTWDSTDTQYF. The CDR3 bases are TGTGCCAGCAGTACGTGGGACTCCACAGATACGCAGTATTTT. The chain combines TRBV12-3 or TRBV12-4 with TRBJ2-3, with a weak D call TRBD2 (6 bases). The CDR3 is made up of 14 amino acids. V lost 5 bases and J 2 bases, leaving 11 bases between the germline ends.

The chain links TRBV25-1 to TRBJ2-1, with D possibly being TRBD2 (5 bases). Germline V gives CDR1 MGHDK, CDR2 SYGVNS. The CDR3 sequence is 15 residues long. V was trimmed by 1 base and J by 6 bases, leaving 13 bases between them. This chain's CDR3 is CASSESRDTGNEQFF. The CDR3 DNA follows: TGTGCCAGCAGTGAATCGAGGGATACGGGCAATGAGCAGTTCTTC. Complete variable domain (other parts from reference TRBV25-1 and TRBJ2-1): EADIYQTPRYLVIGTGKKITLECSQTMGHDKMYWYQQDPGMELHLIHYSYGVNSTEKGDLSSESTVSRIRTEHFPLTLESARPSHTSQYLCASSESRDTGNEQFFGPGTRLTVL.

This clonotype turned up a few times. The rearrangement uses TRBV10-3 and TRBJ2-2; D is ambiguous. CDR1 is ENHRY, CDR2 SYGVKD, per germline. Trimming took off 6 bases at V and 2 bases at J, with 10 bases between the two ends. The CDR3 spans 14 residues. CDR3 region: CAISFTENTGELFF. The CDR3 bases are TGTGCCATCAGCTTCACAGAAAACACCGGGGAGCTGTTTTTT.

In its sample, this clonotype was seen a few times. The V gene is TRBV5-1, the J gene TRBJ2-1; D is uncertain. This CDR3 has 12 amino acids. Trimming cost V 3 bases and J 10 bases, with 11 bases left between them. CDR1 SGHRS and CDR2 YFSETQ come from the germline V gene. CDR3 sequence (DNA): TGCGCCAGCAGCTCAGACGGTTGGGAGCAGTTCTTC. Protein product: CASSSDGWEQFF.

This sequence joins TRBV6-1 and TRBJ2-2; D is unresolved. The V end was cut by 3 bases, the J end by 4 bases, with 15 bases between. The CDR3 loop spans 16 amino acids. In germline, CDR1 is MNHNS, CDR2 SASEGT. This CDR3 reads CASSDPFIDLTGELFF. In DNA form, the CDR3 reads TGTGCCAGCAGTGACCCTTTTATAGATCTCACCGGGGAGCTGTTTTTT.

Comments on this clonotype: An end of the junction does not agree with germline; a read error may underlie this. V and J are TRBV3-1 and TRBJ2-3; 11 bases line up with TRBD2. This CDR3 spans 14 amino acids. Germline lookup yields CDR1 LGHDT and CDR2 YNNKEL (reference sequence). In DNA, the CDR3 is TGTGCCAGCAGCCCACTAGCGGGGGCGGATAAGCAGTATTTT. This sequence encodes CASSPLAGADKQYF.

This clonotype was observed at least ten times. J is TRBJ2-1 and V is TRBV2, with D unresolved. The ends were cut back, 3 bases at V and 2 bases at J, with 11 bases in the middle. Per germline, CDR1 SNHLY and CDR2 FYNNEI. CDR3 length: 15 residues. The CDR3 loop is CASSEVQIAYNEQFF. The CDR3 DNA follows: TGTGCCAGCAGTGAGGTCCAAATAGCCTACAATGAGCAGTTCTTC.

This clonotype has a count of ten or more. CDR3 residues: CASSSQGAGTGELFF. In DNA, the CDR3 is TGTGCCAGCAGTAGTCAGGGGGCGGGCACCGGGGAGCTGTTTTTT. This chain joins TRBV6-1 and TRBJ2-2; TRBD1 aligns across 8 bases. The germline V gene has CDR1 MNHNS and CDR2 SASEGT. The CDR3 has 15 amino acids. V was pared by 5 bases and J by 4 bases, with 6 bases of the junction left unmatched.

The sample holds a few counts of this clonotype. The rearrangement uses TRBV24-1 and TRBJ1-2; perhaps TRBD1 as D (5 bases). CDR1 is KGHDR, CDR2 SFDVKD, per germline. The CDR3 consists of 15 residues. Trimming removed 4 bases at V and 3 bases at J, with 14 bases between. In nucleotides, the CDR3 is TGTGCCACCAGTGACCGACAGCCGACCTACTATGGCTACACCTTC. This codes for CATSDRQPTYYGYTF.

This clonotype was seen more than once but under ten times. The final CDR3 position lacks the conserved phenylalanine or tryptophan, pointing to a likely read error. Because the CDR3's place on the DNA is in doubt, the DNA is left out and the CDR3 is given as listed by TCRdb. The V and J genes are TRBV6-1 and TRBJ1-2. Including both end residues, the CDR3 is 12 amino acids long. Per the germline V gene, CDR1 is MNHNS and CDR2 is SASEGT. CDR3 residues: CASSESVIRDSL.

There are a few counts of this clonotype. This rearrangement joins TRBV5-1 to TRBJ2-1; D gene ambiguous. The CDR3 is 15 residues long. The germline V and J ends were trimmed by 0 bases and 0 bases, with 7 bases remaining between them. Germline V gene data show CDR1 as SGHRS and CDR2 as YFSETQ. CDR3 nucleotide sequence: TGCGCCAGCAGCTTGGTTATAAACTCCTACAATGAGCAGTTCTTC. Translated, it gives CASSLVINSYNEQFF.

The chain combines TRBV20-1 with TRBJ1-6; 9 bases are shared with TRBD1. With V trimmed by 3 bases and J by 10 bases, 19 bases remained unmatched. CDR3 length equals 18 residues. CDR1 is DFQATT, CDR2 SNEGSKA, per germline (reference sequence). CDR3 sequence reads: CSARPTGGRGDRGSPLHF. The CDR3 region has the DNA TGCAGTGCTAGGCCGACAGGGGGAAGAGGAGATCGAGGGTCACCCCTCCACTTT.

The chain recombines TRBV12-3 or TRBV12-4 with TRBJ2-1, with 8 bases identical to TRBD2. The ends lost 5 bases at V and 6 bases at J; junction bases unmatched: 9. The CDR3 is 15 residues long. The CDR3 reads CASSPSGSMVNEQFF. The CDR3 DNA reads TGTGCCAGCAGTCCCAGCGGGAGTATGGTCAATGAGCAGTTCTTC.

The genes are TRBV12-3 or TRBV12-4 and TRBJ1-2; D unresolved. V was shortened by 3 bases and J by 4 bases, with 12 bases between the two germline ends. The CDR3 contains 14 residues. CDR3 residues: CASSFAGGSYGYTF. CDR3 in DNA: TGTGCCAGCAGTTTCGCAGGCGGGAGCTATGGCTACACCTTC.

This clonotype was picked up many times. The chain has TRBV2 and TRBJ2-1; 9 bases map to TRBD1. The CDR3 is 14 amino acids. Germline values: CDR1 SNHLY, CDR2 FYNNEI. V shed 6 bases and J 3 bases; nucleotides not matched to a gene: 3. This CDR3 is CASRWGQGYNEQFF. Here the CDR3 DNA reads TGTGCCAGCAGGTGGGGACAGGGCTACAATGAGCAGTTCTTC.

The V call is TRBV20-1, the J call TRBJ2-1; D is ambiguous. CDR1 is DFQATT, CDR2 SNEGSKA, per germline (reference sequence). V lost 1 base and J lost 8, with 6 bases in between. CDR3 length: 11 amino acids. Here the CDR3 DNA reads TGCAGTGCTAGAGTCCGGGATGAGCAGTTCTTC. Translation: CSARVRDEQFF.

This clonotype came up many times. V usage is TRBV9 and J usage is TRBJ1-2, with D possibly matching TRBD1 (6 bases). The CDR3 extends over 13 amino acids. V was shortened by 6 bases and J by 7 bases, with 16 bases between the two germline ends. The V gene's germline CDR1 is SGDLS and CDR2 YYNGEE. CDR3 amino acids: CASNRNRDSGYTF. Written as DNA, the CDR3 is TGTGCCAGCAATCGCAACAGGGACTCTGGCTACACCTTC.